This is a list of T cell receptor beta chains from one sample in a study of blood T cells in healthy people across ages. TCRdb called the 5' RACE reads again in MiXCR, with one record for every CDR3 protein. The table records 800,000 to 950,000 distinct CDR3 sequences, 25% to 30% of them present only once. Separately, the same data were catalogued under a study of T cells of mothers and their children.

The sample comprised blood. Source of these receptors: a woman aged 40 to 49 in good health. Both conserved end residues are part of each CDR3. The D gene is left open where the match is weak. Only part of the rows carry a size: once, few, many, or a class if the clone is expanded.

>.|TRBV5-1|few|TRBJ2-1
TGCGCCAGCAGCTTGGCCCCCCAGGGGAGCGGGTCTCACAATGAGCAGTTCTTC
CASSLAPQGSGSHNEQFF
>.|TRBV20-1|.|TRBJ2-3
TGCAGTGCTAGGAAGAGAGGGGGGCCATCAGATACGCAGTATTTT
CSARKRGGPSDTQYF
>.|TRBV24-1|.|TRBJ1-1
TGTGCCACCAGTGATTCGGGACAAAGAGCTGAAGCTTTCTTT
CATSDSGQRAEAFF
>TRBD1|TRBV7-2|.|TRBJ2-7
TGTGCCAGCAGCCCACGGGACAGGGGGTGCAACGAGCAGTACTTC
CASSPRDRGCNEQYF
>TRBD2|TRBV2|.|TRBJ2-1
TGTGCCGGCAGTCACCCGGGGGGGCCCTCCTACAATGAGCAGTTCTTC
CAGSHPGGPSYNEQFF
>TRBD2|TRBV20-1|few|TRBJ2-7
TGCAGTGCTAGAGATCGACTAGCGGGCCACGAGCAGTACTTC
CSARDRLAGHEQYF
>TRBD2|TRBV7-2|few|TRBJ2-2
TGTGCCAGCAGCCTCCGCTTAGGGGTAGCGGGGGCCGGGGAGCTGTTTTTT
CASSLRLGVAGAGELFF
>.|TRBV12-3/TRBV12-4|many|TRBJ2-7
TGTGCCAGCAGTCCGACAGTCTACGAGCAGTACTTC
CASSPTVYEQYF
>TRBD2|TRBV20-1|.|TRBJ2-3
TGCAGTGCTTCGCGGCGGGGGGGCCCAGATACGCAGTATTTT
CSASRRGGPDTQYF
>.|TRBV18|.|TRBJ1-1
TGTGCCAGCTCACCCGACCAGGGTGGGACTGAAGCTTTCTTT
CASSPDQGGTEAFF
>.|TRBV28|.|TRBJ1-2
TGTGCCAACAGTTTAGGGGGAAGCTATGGCTACACCTTC
CANSLGGSYGYTF
>TRBD1|TRBV15|many|TRBJ1-6
TGTGCCACCAGCAGAGATACAGGGGAAACCCTCCACTTT
CATSRDTGETLHF